The 6 T cell receptor beta chains below were found in one sample sequenced in a study of T cell clonality in common variable immunodeficiency. Using immunoSEQ multiplex PCR, the repertoire was profiled, and TCRdb retains in-frame clones only, with some absent. Listed here are some 52,000 clones without any singletons, the top ten holding 3.4%. The source material was peripheral blood mononuclear cells. These TCRs come from a person between 18 and 75 years old in good health.

This clone was seen ten or more times. The junction departs from germline at one end; a sequencing error may be responsible. Read sequence stops 3 residues before the CDR3 end, and the germline J gene provides the missing end. The chain joins TRBV4-2 to TRBJ2-5; D might be TRBD1 (6 bases). CDR1 is LGHNA and CDR2 is YNFKEQ in the germline V gene. The CDR3 totals 16 residues. The CDR3 bases that were read are TGCGCCAGCAGCCAAGGCGCCCTAAGGGGGCAAGAGACC. The encoded protein is CASSQGALRGQET. The entire CDR3 protein reads CASSQGALRGQETQYF.

This clone was recorded many times. The read halts 3 residues ahead of the CDR3 end, with the missing end drawn from the germline J gene. The chain has TRBV6-2 or TRBV6-3 and TRBJ1-1; a weak D match, TRBD1 (6 bases). The CDR3 totals 17 residues. V lost 6 bases, J lost 4 bases, and 24 bases lay in between. Germline loops: CDR1 MNHEY, CDR2 SVGEGT. Incomplete CDR3 DNA: TGTGCCAGCAGAATGAGGACCGGGGGGCTTAGTAGCACTGAA. Protein sequence: CASRMRTGGLSSTE. The whole CDR3 reads CASRMRTGGLSSTEAFF.

This clone was seen ten or more times. The CDR3 end lies 3 residues beyond the end of the read and is filled in from the germline J gene. The chain recombines TRBV19 with TRBJ2-7; 9 positions match TRBD1. CDR3 length: 15 amino acids. Germline CDR1 is LNHDA and CDR2 is SQIVND (reference sequence). The V and J ends lost 3 bases and 5 bases, in that order; junction bases with no gene match: 8. The CDR3 is CASSIYRQGVDEQYF. The sequenced CDR3 bases are TGTGCCAGTAGTATCTACCGACAGGGGGTAGACGAG.

This clone was recorded at least ten times. The read ends 3 residues before the CDR3 terminus; that terminus is restored from the germline J gene. The chain employs TRBV12-3 or TRBV12-4 and TRBJ2-3; 12 positions agree with TRBD2. The CDR3 contains 18 residues. After removal of 5 bases from V and 5 bases from J, the junction contained 14 bases not matched to a gene. The CDR3 reads CASSPRLAGALSGDTQYF. The CDR3 bases that were read are TGTGCCAGCAGTCCTCGACTAGCGGGAGCGCTTTCCGGAGATACG.

This clone was detected many times. Read coverage stops 3 residues before the CDR3 terminus; the germline J gene supplies the remainder. The chain recombines TRBV19 with TRBJ1-3; 8 bases are shared with TRBD1. The CDR3 has 15 amino acids. Germline V CDR1 and CDR2: LNHDA, SQIVND (reference sequence). Germline trimming cut 6 bases from V and 2 bases from J; bases unmatched to any gene: 6. The sequenced CDR3 bases are TGTGCCAGTAGCCCGGACAGGGAGGCTGGAAACACC. Encoded protein: CASSPDREAGNT. The CDR3 in its entirety is CASSPDREAGNTIYF.

This clone was detected ten times or more. The read gets to within 3 residues of the CDR3 end, and the germline J gene fills in the rest. The chain carries TRBV30 and TRBJ2-3; 7 bases line up with TRBD2. The CDR3 contains 15 residues. With 2 bases clipped from V and 2 bases from J, the junction kept 7 bases outside the gene matches. From germline, CDR1 is GTSNPN and CDR2 SVGIG (reference sequence). The CDR3 loop is CAWSKGGTITDTQYF. CDR3 DNA (partial): TGTGCCTGGAGTAAGGGCGGGACTATCACAGATACG.